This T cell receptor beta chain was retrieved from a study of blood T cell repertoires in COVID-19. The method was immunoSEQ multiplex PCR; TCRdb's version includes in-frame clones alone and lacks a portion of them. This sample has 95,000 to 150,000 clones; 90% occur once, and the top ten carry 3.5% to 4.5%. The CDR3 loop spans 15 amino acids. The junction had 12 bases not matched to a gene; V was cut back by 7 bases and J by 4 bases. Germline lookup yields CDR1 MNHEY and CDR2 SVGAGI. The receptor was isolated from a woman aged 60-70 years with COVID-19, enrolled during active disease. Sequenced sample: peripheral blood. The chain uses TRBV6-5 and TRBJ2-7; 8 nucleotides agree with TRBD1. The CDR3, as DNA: TGTGCCAGCACCACCACGGACAGGGTCCAATACGAGCAGTACTTC. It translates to CASTTTDRVQYEQYF.